A selection of T cell receptor beta chains follows, all from one sample in a study of blood T cells in healthy people across ages. TCRdb reprocessed the 5' RACE reads via MiXCR and lists one record per CDR3 protein. The sample holds some 1.5 million distinct CDR3 sequences, 28% seen once. The sample comprised blood. The receptors originated from a woman aged 25 to 39 in good health. Both conserved end residues are part of each CDR3. A D gene is named only where the DNA matches it firmly. A clone size is listed for some rows: how often the clone was seen (once, few, many), or a class if it is expanded.

d_gene	v_gene	j_gene	abundance	CDR3nt	CDR3aa
-	TRBV5-1	TRBJ2-1	many	TGCGCCAGCAGCACGGAGGGGTGGTCCTACAATGAGCAGTTCTTC	CASSTEGWSYNEQFF
TRBD2	TRBV11-2	TRBJ2-1	-	TGTGCCAGCAGCTTACTAGCGGGAGACCTTTTGGGCTACAATGAGCAGTTCTTC	CASSLLAGDLLGYNEQFF
-	TRBV7-2	TRBJ2-1	many	TGTGCCAGCAGCTTTTCGAACAATGAGCAGTTCTTC	CASSFSNNEQFF
-	TRBV7-2	TRBJ2-5	many	TGTGCCAGCAGTTTAGTCGGGGGAGAGACCCAGTACTTC	CASSLVGGETQYF
-	TRBV7-9	TRBJ2-1	-	TGTGCCAGCAGCCCTCAAACCGGGACTCGTTCCTACAATGAGCAGTTCTTC	CASSPQTGTRSYNEQFF
-	TRBV7-6	TRBJ2-1	-	TGTGCCAGCAGCTTTAACGGGGACAATGAGCAGTTCTTC	CASSFNGDNEQFF
TRBD2	TRBV5-1	TRBJ2-1	-	TGCGCCAGCAGCTTGCCGGAGACTGGCGGGGGTGAGCAGTTCTTC	CASSLPETGGGEQFF
-	TRBV7-9	TRBJ2-5	-	TGTGCCAGCAGCTTAAAAAGGGGCGGGCAAGAGACCCAGTACTTC	CASSLKRGGQETQYF
-	TRBV29-1	TRBJ1-1	-	TGCAGCCCGACTGGGCTGCCTGGGGAGCATAACACTGAAGCTTTCTTT	CSPTGLPGEHNTEAFF
-	TRBV7-9	TRBJ2-7	few	TGTACCAGCAGCTTAGAGGCAGGGAGTTACGAGCAGTACTTC	CTSSLEAGSYEQYF
-	TRBV3-1	TRBJ1-2	-	TGTGCCAGCAGCCAAGATGTGGGATCCTATGGCTACACCTTC	CASSQDVGSYGYTF
TRBD2	TRBV10-3	TRBJ2-7	few	TGTGCCATCAGTGAGGCACTAGCGGGGGCCTACGAGCAGTACTTC	CAISEALAGAYEQYF
TRBD2	TRBV5-1	TRBJ2-1	few	TGCGCCAGCAGCTTGAGGACTAGCCCTTACAATGAGCAGTTCTTC	CASSLRTSPYNEQFF
-	TRBV21-1	TRBJ2-3	-	TGTGCCAGCAGCAAAGGAGGGGGGGAAGATACGCAGTATTTT	CASSKGGGEDTQYF
-	TRBV30	TRBJ2-7	few	TGTGCCTGGAGCCCCCACCCTAACTACGAGCAGTACTTC	CAWSPHPNYEQYF
TRBD1	TRBV11-2	TRBJ1-2	-	TGTGCCAGCAGTTCCCTGGGACAGAGCTATGGCTACACCTTC	CASSSLGQSYGYTF
-	TRBV20-1	TRBJ1-1	-	TGCAGTGCTAGTCTTGTGAACACTGAAGCTTTCTTT	CSASLVNTEAFF
TRBD2	TRBV25-1	TRBJ2-5	-	TGTGCCTGCAGTGAATATAGCGGGGGTCGGTCGGAGACCCAGTACTTC	CACSEYSGGRSETQYF
-	TRBV19	TRBJ2-1	-	TGTGCCAGTAGACCCGGGGTAGGGAAGCTTTGGGATGAGCAGTTCTTC	CASRPGVGKLWDEQFF
-	TRBV28	TRBJ2-5	few	TGTGCCAGCAGGTTAGACGGTCGGGGAGAGACCCAGTACTTC	CASRLDGRGETQYF
TRBD2	TRBV3-1	TRBJ2-1	few	TGTGCCAGCACGACTAGCGGGCTCCAGCAGTTCTTC	CASTTSGLQQFF
-	TRBV2	TRBJ2-1	few	TGTGCCAGCGGGGGATCGCCCGGAGGTGAGCAGTTCTTC	CASGGSPGGEQFF
TRBD2	TRBV9	TRBJ2-1	-	TGTGCCAGCAGCGTAGATCCTAGCGGGGTTGGTGAGCAGTTCTTC	CASSVDPSGVGEQFF
TRBD1	TRBV20-1	TRBJ2-5	-	TGCAGTGCTCCGCCACAGGACAGGGGAGAGGGGACCCAGTACTTC	CSAPPQDRGEGTQYF
-	TRBV4-3	TRBJ1-4	-	TGCGCCAGCAGCCTCGGACTAGCGGCCTACAATGAAAAACTGTTTTTT	CASSLGLAAYNEKLFF
TRBD1	TRBV5-1	TRBJ1-2	many	TGCGCCAGCAGTCTGGGACAGGGGGCTAATGGCTACACCTTC	CASSLGQGANGYTF
-	TRBV11-2	TRBJ1-6	-	TGTGCCAGCAGCTTAGCAGGCGATCAGCCCCTCCACTTT	CASSLAGDQPLHF
-	TRBV7-2	TRBJ1-5	many	TGTGCCAGCAGCTCCCCGGATCAGCCCCAGCATTTT	CASSSPDQPQHF
TRBD1	TRBV20-1	TRBJ2-5	few	TGCAGTGCTCTGGACAGGGGGCTAGAGACCCAGTACTTC	CSALDRGLETQYF
TRBD1	TRBV28	TRBJ2-3	-	TGTGCCAGCACCCAGGGGGCTAGCACAGATACGCAGTATTTT	CASTQGASTDTQYF
-	TRBV6-2/TRBV6-3	TRBJ2-7	many	TGTGCCAGCAGTTATTCGGCCAGGGGCTACGAGCAGTACTTC	CASSYSARGYEQYF
-	TRBV7-2	TRBJ2-7	-	TGTGCCAGCAGCCCCTACATGGACTCCTACGAGCAGTACTTC	CASSPYMDSYEQYF